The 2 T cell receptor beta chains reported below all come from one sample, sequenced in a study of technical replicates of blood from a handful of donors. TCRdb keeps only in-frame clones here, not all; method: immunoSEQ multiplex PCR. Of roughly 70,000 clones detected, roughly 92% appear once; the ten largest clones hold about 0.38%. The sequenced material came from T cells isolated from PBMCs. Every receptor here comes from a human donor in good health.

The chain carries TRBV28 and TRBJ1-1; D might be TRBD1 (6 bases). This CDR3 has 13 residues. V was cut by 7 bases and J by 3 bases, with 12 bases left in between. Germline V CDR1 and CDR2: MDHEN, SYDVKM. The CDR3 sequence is CASTTQGYTEAFF. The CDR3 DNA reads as TGTGCCAGCACCACACAGGGCTACACTGAAGCTTTCTTT.

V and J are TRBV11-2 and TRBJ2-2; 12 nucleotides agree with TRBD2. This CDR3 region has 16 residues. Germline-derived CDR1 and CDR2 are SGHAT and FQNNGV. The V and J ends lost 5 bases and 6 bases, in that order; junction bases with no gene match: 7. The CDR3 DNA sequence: TGTGCCAGCAGCGTCACCGGGACTAGCGGGCCCGGGGAGCTGTTTTTT. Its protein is CASSVTGTSGPGELFF.